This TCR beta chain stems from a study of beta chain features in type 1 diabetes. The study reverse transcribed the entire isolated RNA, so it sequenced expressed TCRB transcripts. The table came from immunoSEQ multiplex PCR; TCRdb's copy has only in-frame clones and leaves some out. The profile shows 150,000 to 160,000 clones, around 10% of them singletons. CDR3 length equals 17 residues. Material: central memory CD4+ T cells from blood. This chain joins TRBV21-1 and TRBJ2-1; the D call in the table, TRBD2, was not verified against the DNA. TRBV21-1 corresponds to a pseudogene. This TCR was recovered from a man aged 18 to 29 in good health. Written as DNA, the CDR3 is TGTGCCAGCAGCAAAGCGGGGACTAGCGGGGTCTACAATGAGCAGTTCTTC. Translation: CASSKAGTSGVYNEQFF.